Given below is one TCR beta chain in context. The protocol was immunoSEQ multiplex PCR, while the TCRdb copy is restricted to in-frame clones and leaves out a portion. The table has about 140,000 clones, roughly 93% seen once. This record belongs to a study of T cell responses to AZD1222 COVID-19 vaccine. J gave up 2 bases and V 3 bases, and 4 bases lay outside the gene matches. CDR1 LGHNA and CDR2 YNFKEQ come from the germline V gene. This CDR3 comprises 15 residues. The sample in question was peripheral blood, obtained on day 0 of MenACWY control vaccination. V and J are TRBV4-2 and TRBJ1-2, with TRBD1 matching 9 bases. The sequence was collected from an adult in good health. This CDR3 is CASSHRDRENYGYTF. The DNA for the CDR3 is TGTGCCAGCAGCCACCGGGACAGGGAGAACTATGGCTACACCTTC.